A selection of T cell receptor beta chains follows, all from one sample in a study of blood T cell repertoires in COVID-19. The assay was immunoSEQ multiplex PCR, and TCRdb's table has in-frame clones only and misses some. The sample has about 380,000 clones; 90% are singletons. Sequencing input: peripheral blood. Source of these receptors: a man younger than 30 with active or convalescent COVID-19. Each CDR3 is given with its conserved first and last residue. The D gene is left open where the match is weak. The listing skips clone size in some rows; elsewhere it reads once, few, many or a size class.

clone size	V gene	J gene	D gene	CDR3 DNA	CDR3 protein
-	TRBV6-2/TRBV6-3	TRBJ1-6	-	TGTGCCAGCAGTTACCGGGCCCAGGGGCCCCTCCACTTT	CASSYRAQGPLHF
-	TRBV30	TRBJ2-2	TRBD1	TGTGCCTGGAGTTCACCCAGGACAGGGAACACCGGGGAGCTGTTTTTT	CAWSSPRTGNTGELFF
-	TRBV4-1	TRBJ2-7	-	TGCGCCAGCAGTTTCAGAGGCGGTCCAACCTACGAGCAGTACTTC	CASSFRGGPTYEQYF
-	TRBV7-9	TRBJ1-2	TRBD1	TGTGCCAGCAGCTTAGGGACAGGGGGTTTCGATGGCTACACCTTC	CASSLGTGGFDGYTF
-	TRBV5-4	TRBJ2-7	-	TGTGCCAGCAGCCCGTATTATAGCGGAGTCTCCTACGAGCAGTACTTC	CASSPYYSGVSYEQYF
once	TRBV15	TRBJ1-5	-	TGTGCCACCAGCAGATCCCACGGACAGTGGAGCAATCAGCCCCAGCATTTT	CATSRSHGQWSNQPQHF
once	TRBV6-5	TRBJ1-2	-	TGTGCCAGCAGTTTCCGACGAGGTGGCTACACCTTC	CASSFRRGGYTF
-	TRBV29-1	TRBJ2-7	TRBD2	TGCAGCGTTCTGACGCGGGAGTCCTCCTACGAGCAGTACTTC	CSVLTRESSYEQYF
-	TRBV29-1	TRBJ1-2	-	TGCAGCGTTGGACGGGAGGACTATGGCTACACCTTC	CSVGREDYGYTF
-	TRBV9	TRBJ2-2	-	TGTGCCAGCAGCGTAGCTACGGGGGGCAGGGACACCGGGGAGCTGTTTTTT	CASSVATGGRDTGELFF
-	TRBV27	TRBJ2-1	-	TGTGCCAGCAGTCTGATATGGACTCCCCCGTACAATGAGCAGTTCTTC	CASSLIWTPPYNEQFF
-	TRBV7-2	TRBJ1-1	-	TGTGCCAGCAGCTTCGGGGGGAACACTGAAGCTTTCTTT	CASSFGGNTEAFF
-	TRBV28	TRBJ1-5	-	TGTGCCAGCAGTAGCATACAGGGTGCATGGCAGCCCCAGCATTTT	CASSSIQGAWQPQHF
-	TRBV18	TRBJ2-2	-	TGTGCCAGCTCACCAAGAGAGGGGGCCGGGGAGCTGTTTTTT	CASSPREGAGELFF
-	TRBV9	TRBJ2-7	TRBD2	TGTGCCAGCAGCGTAGCTAGCGGGCCCACCTACGAGCAGTACTTC	CASSVASGPTYEQYF
-	TRBV24-1	TRBJ2-3	TRBD2	TGTGCCACCAGTGCGGGGGGGGGCAGGACCCGAGGCACAGATACGCAGTATTTT	CATSAGGGRTRGTDTQYF
-	TRBV12-1	TRBJ2-1	-	TGTGCCAGCAGCTTTCAGGGCTTGCGGCCCGGTACTGGGGATGAGCAGTTCTTC	CASSFQGLRPGTGDEQFF
once	TRBV11-1	TRBJ2-1	TRBD2	TGTGCCAGCAGCACCACGACTAGCGGGAGTGAGCAGTTCTTC	CASSTTTSGSEQFF
-	TRBV4-3	TRBJ1-1	-	TGCGCCAGCAGCCAAGAGACAGTTGGGCCTGAAGCTTTCTTT	CASSQETVGPEAFF
-	TRBV21-1	TRBJ1-1	-	TGTGCCAGCAGCCCCCGGACAGCGAACACTGAAGCTTTCTTT	CASSPRTANTEAFF
-	TRBV15	TRBJ1-6	-	TGTGCCACCAGCAGAGCCCTAGGCAGGGACTCCTATAATTCACCCCTCCACTTT	CATSRALGRDSYNSPLHF
-	TRBV18	TRBJ2-5	-	TGTGCCAGCTCACCAGAGGAGACCCAGTACTTC	CASSPEETQYF
-	TRBV5-4	TRBJ2-7	-	TGTGCCAGCAGCCCCGGGACTCTCGGCTACGAGCAGTACTTC	CASSPGTLGYEQYF
-	TRBV12-3/TRBV12-4	TRBJ1-1	-	TGTGCCAGCAGTTTATACGGGAAGGTTGAAGCTTTCTTT	CASSLYGKVEAFF
-	TRBV6-5	TRBJ2-7	-	TGTGCCAGCAGTTACGACAGGAAGCACGAGCAGTACTTC	CASSYDRKHEQYF
-	TRBV7-9	TRBJ2-1	TRBD2	TGTGCCAGCAGCCCGCGACTAGCGGGCCATAATGAGCAGTTCTTC	CASSPRLAGHNEQFF
-	TRBV28	TRBJ2-3	TRBD2	TGTGCCAGCAACGGGAACCCCAGCGGGGGTAGCACAGATACGCAGTATTTT	CASNGNPSGGSTDTQYF
-	TRBV7-2	TRBJ1-2	-	TGTGCCAGCAGAGCTGACAGTTACTATGGCTACACCTTC	CASRADSYYGYTF
-	TRBV7-8	TRBJ2-1	TRBD2	TGTGCCAGCAGCCCGCCGGGACTAGCGGAGTACAATGAGCAGTTCTTC	CASSPPGLAEYNEQFF
few	TRBV13	TRBJ1-2	TRBD1	TGTGCCAGCAGCTTACAGGGGGATCCCTATGGCTACACCTTC	CASSLQGDPYGYTF
-	TRBV5-4	TRBJ2-7	TRBD2	TGTGCCAGCAGCCAAGGGACTAGCGGGAGACGCTACGAGCAGTACTTC	CASSQGTSGRRYEQYF